This TCR beta chain was recorded in a study of blood T cells in healthy people across ages. This clonotype was counted between two and nine times. The second PCR ran 7 to 11 cycles with a sample-barcoded 5' primer and J-beta primers. TCRdb re-derived calls from the 5' RACE reads in MiXCR, one entry per CDR3 protein. The profile shows hundreds of thousands of distinct CDR3 sequences, more than 20% of them singletons. Germline values: CDR1 SGDLS, CDR2 YYNGEE. V was shortened by 2 bases and J by 5 bases, with 10 bases between the two germline ends. The CDR3 consists of 14 residues. These data were also filed under a second study, of T cells of mothers and their children.

Input material: blood. V usage is TRBV9 and J usage is TRBJ2-2; possibly TRBD2 for D (6 bases). This clonotype originated in a boy aged 5-17 years in good health. The CDR3 region is CASSVGSGTGELFF. Written as DNA, the CDR3 is TGTGCCAGCAGCGTGGGGAGCGGGACCGGGGAGCTGTTTTTT.